The 14 T cell receptor beta chains in this list originate from one sample, sequenced in a study of cytomegalovirus exposure and HLA in healthy donors. The PCR was carried out with 60 Vbeta primers and 13 Jbeta primers. TCRdb's table, derived via immunoSEQ multiplex PCR, lists solely in-frame clones and lacks some. The sample has 95,000 to 100,000 clones, about four fifths seen once; the top ten hold 1.5% to 2%. Sequenced: PBMCs. These receptors were taken from a woman in her thirties or forties in good health and CMV-seronegative.

The chain carries TRBV19 and TRBJ2-7; possible D gene TRBD2, 5 bases. Trimming pared 0 bases from V and 3 bases from J, leaving 6 bases between. The CDR3 is 13 amino acids. Germline V lookup: CDR1 LNHDA, CDR2 SQIVND (reference sequence). The CDR3 loop is CASSIDRGYEQYF. The DNA for the CDR3 is TGTGCCAGTAGTATAGATCGGGGCTACGAGCAGTACTTC.

The V call is TRBV9, the J call TRBJ2-7; D unclear. Trimming left V 0 bases short and J 2 bases short, with 9 bases between. CDR3 length: 14 residues. Germline V gives CDR1 SGDLS, CDR2 YYNGEE. The CDR3 nucleotides read TGTGCCAGCAGCGTAGGAGCTAGTCCCTACGAGCAGTACTTC. This sequence encodes CASSVGASPYEQYF.

The chain recombines TRBV4-1 with TRBJ1-1; D remains unclear. From germline, CDR1 is MGHRA and CDR2 YSYEKL. The V end was cut by 1 base, the J end by 10 bases, with 7 bases between. The CDR3 is 11 amino acids. The CDR3 sequence is CASSQGPGAFF. The CDR3, as DNA: TGCGCCAGCAGCCAAGGTCCCGGAGCTTTCTTT.

The chain has TRBV7-2 and TRBJ2-1; D remains ambiguous. V was cut by 0 bases and J by 0 bases, with 9 bases left in between. The V gene's germline CDR1 is SGHTA and CDR2 FQGNSA. The CDR3 runs to 16 residues. CDR3 in DNA: TGTGCCAGCAGCTTAGCCCTTCCCAGCTCCTACAATGAGCAGTTCTTC. This translates into CASSLALPSSYNEQFF. The complete variable domain, with remaining parts taken from reference TRBV7-2 and TRBJ2-1, reads GAGVSQSPSNKVTEKGKDVELRCDPISGHTALYWYRQSLGQGLEFLIYFQGNSAPDKSGLPSDRFSAERTGGSVSTLTIQRTQQEDSAVYLCASSLALPSSYNEQFFGPGTRLTVL.

The chain carries TRBV27 and TRBJ2-3, with D perhaps matching TRBD2 (6 bases). CDR3 length equals 16 residues. Germline-derived CDR1 and CDR2 are MNHEY and SMNVEV (reference sequence). V was cut by 2 bases and J by 6 bases, with 18 bases left in between. As DNA, the CDR3 is TGTGCCAGCAGTTTACGGCCTAGCGAGTTAGGGGATACGCAGTATTTT. Encoded protein: CASSLRPSELGDTQYF.

V usage is TRBV5-1 and J usage is TRBJ2-1; 9 bases fit TRBD2. Germline V CDR1 and CDR2: SGHRS, YFSETQ. The length of the CDR3 is 15 residues. J lost 1 base, V lost 5 bases, and 4 bases had no gene match. The CDR3 spells CASRAGGSSYNEQFF. CDR3 DNA sequence: TGCGCCAGCAGAGCGGGGGGATCATCCTACAATGAGCAGTTCTTC.

The chain links TRBV28 to TRBJ2-7; D may be TRBD1 (6 bases). The germline gives CDR1 MDHEN, CDR2 SYDVKM. V lost 3 bases and J 6 bases, leaving 9 bases between the germline ends. This CDR3 comprises 12 residues. CDR3 in amino acids: CASSFNRAEQYF. The CDR3 DNA follows: TGTGCCAGCAGTTTCAACAGGGCCGAGCAGTACTTC.

A remark on this clone: The junction departs from germline at one end; a sequencing error may be responsible. The chain has TRBV11-2 and TRBJ1-1, with TRBD1 matching 7 bases. CDR1 SGHAT and CDR2 FQNNGV come from the germline V gene. CDR3 length: 13 amino acids. Written as DNA, the CDR3 is TGTGCCAGCACCTTACAGGGGACCACTGAAGCTTTCTTT. Its protein is CASTLQGTTEAFF.

V usage is TRBV30 and J usage is TRBJ1-6; 7 bases are shared with TRBD1. The CDR3 loop spans 16 amino acids. V was pared by 0 bases and J by 7 bases, with 9 bases of the junction left unmatched. The germline CDR1 and CDR2 sequences are GTSNPN and SVGIG (reference sequence). CDR3 region: CAWSVQGDRTNSPLHF. CDR3 nucleotides: TGTGCCTGGAGTGTACAAGGGGACAGAACAAATTCACCCCTCCACTTT.

This chain connects TRBV7-9 to TRBJ2-7; D possibly corresponds to TRBD1 (6 bases). This CDR3 is 13 amino acids long. V lost 5 bases, J lost 5 bases, and 13 bases lay in between. Germline lookup yields CDR1 SEHNR and CDR2 FQNEAQ (reference sequence). CDR3 bases: TGTGCCAGCAGCATGACAGGTAGTCACGAGCAGTACTTC. This translates into CASSMTGSHEQYF.

V gene TRBV5-1 combines with J gene TRBJ2-5; 7 bases map to TRBD1. V gave up 6 bases and J gave up 2 bases; unmatched junction bases: 10. The CDR3 totals 15 residues. In germline, CDR1 is SGHRS, CDR2 YFSETQ. In nucleotides, the CDR3 is TGCGCCAGCATCTACAGGGGTCCGGGGCAAGAGACCCAGTACTTC. Protein: CASIYRGPGQETQYF.

The gene calls are TRBV5-1 and TRBJ2-3; D is perhaps TRBD1 (5 bases). The CDR3 is 16 amino acids. The V gene's germline CDR1 is SGHRS and CDR2 YFSETQ. V was pared by 5 bases and J by 0 bases, with 16 bases between. Here the CDR3 DNA reads TGCGCCAGCAGTATTGGGGCATACGGAAGCACAGATACGCAGTATTTT. As protein: CASSIGAYGSTDTQYF.

The J gene is TRBJ2-2, the V gene TRBV30, with D uncertain. V was trimmed by 1 base and J by 1 base, leaving 10 bases between them. Looked up from germline, CDR1 is GTSNPN and CDR2 is SVGIG (reference sequence). There are 15 residues in the CDR3. CDR3 sequence (DNA): TGTGCCTGGAGTGCCGGCGGATTGAACACCGGGGAGCTGTTTTTT. This sequence encodes CAWSAGGLNTGELFF. The full variable domain, its missing parts supplied by reference TRBV30 and TRBJ2-2, is SQTIHQWPATLVQPVGSPLSLECTVEGTSNPNLYWYRQAAGRGLQLLFYSVGIGQISSEVPQNLSASRPQDRQFILSSKKLLLSDSGFYLCAWSAGGLNTGELFFGEGSRLTVL.

V gene TRBV30 combines with J gene TRBJ2-2; 10 nucleotides line up with TRBD1. Looked up from germline, CDR1 is GTSNPN and CDR2 is SVGIG (reference sequence). The V gene end was trimmed by 0 bases and the J gene end by 4 bases; junction bases not matched to a gene: 5. This CDR3 spans 16 amino acids. The CDR3 here is CAWSVPRTGGTGELFF. CDR3 sequence (DNA): TGTGCCTGGAGTGTACCCCGGACAGGGGGCACCGGGGAGCTGTTTTTT.